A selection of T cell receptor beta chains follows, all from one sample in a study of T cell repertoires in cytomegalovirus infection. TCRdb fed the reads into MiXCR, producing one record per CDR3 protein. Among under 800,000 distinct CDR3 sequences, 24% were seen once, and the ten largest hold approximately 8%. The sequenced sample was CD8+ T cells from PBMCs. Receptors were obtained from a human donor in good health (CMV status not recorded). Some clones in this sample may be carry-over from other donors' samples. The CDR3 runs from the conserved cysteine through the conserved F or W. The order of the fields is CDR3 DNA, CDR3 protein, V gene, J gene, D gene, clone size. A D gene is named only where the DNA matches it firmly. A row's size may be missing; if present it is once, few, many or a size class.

TGCGCCAGCAGGGCCAGCTACAATGAGCAGTTCTTC	CASRASYNEQFF	TRBV5-1	TRBJ2-1	.	.
TGTGCCAGTAGTATAGAGGGGGATGCCTACACCGGGGAGCTGTTTTTT	CASSIEGDAYTGELFF	TRBV19	TRBJ2-2	.	.
TGTGCCAGCAGCCAAGATGTCGTAGATACGCAGTATTTT	CASSQDVVDTQYF	TRBV7-8	TRBJ2-3	.	.
TGTGCCAGCAGCTTCCGGGACCCGCCCCACCAAGAGACCCAGTACTTC	CASSFRDPPHQETQYF	TRBV7-9	TRBJ2-5	.	.
TGCAGCGTGCGGGACAGAAGAAGCTCTGGGGCCAACGTCCTGACTTTC	CSVRDRRSSGANVLTF	TRBV29-1	TRBJ2-6	.	.
TGCAGTGCTAGAGCCCCCACCTACGAGCAGTACTTC	CSARAPTYEQYF	TRBV20-1	TRBJ2-7	.	.
TGCGCCAGCAGCTTTAGAGGAGGGGAGAAACTGTTTTTT	CASSFRGGEKLFF	TRBV5-1	TRBJ1-4	.	.
TGTGCCAGCAGTTTATCTGCAGGAGGTGAAGCTTTCTTT	CASSLSAGGEAFF	TRBV27	TRBJ1-1	.	few
TGTGCCACCAGCAGAGATACTATCAGCCCGAACACCGGGGAGCTGTTTTTT	CATSRDTISPNTGELFF	TRBV15	TRBJ2-2	.	.
TGTGCCAGCAGCTTCGCCGGGACAGCGACTAGGGCTAGTATAGGGGCCAACGTCCTGACTTTC	CASSFAGTATRASIGANVLTF	TRBV7-4	TRBJ2-6	.	many
TGTGCCAGCAGCTTATTGGGGGGGGCGTACAATGAGCAGTTCTTC	CASSLLGGAYNEQFF	TRBV7-2	TRBJ2-1	.	many
TGTGCCAGCAGTTCCGGGACCGAGGCACCGGTGGGGGAGCTGTTTTTT	CASSSGTEAPVGELFF	TRBV6-6	TRBJ2-2	.	.
TGTGCCAGCAGCTTAGGCACAGGGTCGGTCACAGATACGCAGTATTTT	CASSLGTGSVTDTQYF	TRBV7-6	TRBJ2-3	.	many
TGTGCCAGCAGCTTAAGGCCGGGGGCGAGCACATATACGCAGTATTTT	CASSLRPGASTYTQYF	TRBV7-3	TRBJ2-3	.	once
TGTGCCAGCAGCTTAGCAGGGTTGGGAAGCGAGCAGTACTTC	CASSLAGLGSEQYF	TRBV7-6	TRBJ2-7	.	many
TGTGCTAGCAGCCCAATAGGGGCAGGACAGGGGAATGAGCAGTTCTTC	CASSPIGAGQGNEQFF	TRBV7-7	TRBJ2-1	TRBD1	many
TGCAGCGGACAGGGGAGCTACGAGCAGTACTTC	CSGQGSYEQYF	TRBV29-1	TRBJ2-7	TRBD1	.
TGTGCCAGCAGCTTAATTCCCATGACCTACGAGCAGTACTTC	CASSLIPMTYEQYF	TRBV7-8	TRBJ2-7	.	many
TGTGCCAGCAGTCCACGGACAGAAAACTACGAGCAGTACTTC	CASSPRTENYEQYF	TRBV27	TRBJ2-7	.	many
TGTGCAACGCGACGAGCTAACTATGGCTACACCTTC	CATRRANYGYTF	TRBV27	TRBJ1-2	.	few
TGTGCCAGCAGCTTAGAGCTGATTGAGCAGTTCTTC	CASSLELIEQFF	TRBV7-2	TRBJ2-1	.	many
TGTGCCAGCAGCCAAGAGACTCCGGCGGGAAACACCATATATTTT	CASSQETPAGNTIYF	TRBV4-2	TRBJ1-3	.	.
TGTGCCAGCAGCTCCCGGATCGGAGCGGCCGGGGAGCTGTTTTTT	CASSSRIGAAGELFF	TRBV7-2	TRBJ2-2	.	.
TGCAGCGTTGACGTACAGACTAACACTGAAGCTTTCTTT	CSVDVQTNTEAFF	TRBV29-1	TRBJ1-1	.	.